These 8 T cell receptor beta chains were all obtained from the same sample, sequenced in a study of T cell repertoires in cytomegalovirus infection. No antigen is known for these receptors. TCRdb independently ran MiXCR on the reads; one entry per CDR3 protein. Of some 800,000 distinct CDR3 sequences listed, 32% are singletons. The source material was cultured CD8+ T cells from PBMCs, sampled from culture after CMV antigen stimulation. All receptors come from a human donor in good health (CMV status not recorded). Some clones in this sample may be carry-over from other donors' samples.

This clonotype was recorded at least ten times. Here the CDR3 DNA reads TGTGCCAGCAGCTTAAGTACTAGCGGGGGGGCGGGCGATGAGCAGTTCTTC. Its protein product is CASSLSTSGGAGDEQFF. The chain has TRBV7-6 and TRBJ2-1, with 13 bases identical to TRBD2. The CDR3 runs to 17 residues. Trimming removed 2 bases from V and 8 bases from J; junction bases left unmatched: 9. Germline CDR1 is SGHVS and CDR2 is FNYEAQ.

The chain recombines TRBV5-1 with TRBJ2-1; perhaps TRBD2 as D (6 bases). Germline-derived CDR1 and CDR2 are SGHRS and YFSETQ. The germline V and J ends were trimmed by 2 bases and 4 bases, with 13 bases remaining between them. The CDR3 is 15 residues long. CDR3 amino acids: CASSFRHGGYNEQFF. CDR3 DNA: TGCGCCAGCAGCTTCCGACACGGGGGATACAATGAGCAGTTCTTC.

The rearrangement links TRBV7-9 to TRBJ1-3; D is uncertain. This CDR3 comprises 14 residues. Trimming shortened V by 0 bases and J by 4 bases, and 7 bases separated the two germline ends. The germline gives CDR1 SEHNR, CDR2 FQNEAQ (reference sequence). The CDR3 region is CASSLATSGNTIYF. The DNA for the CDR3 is TGTGCCAGCAGCTTAGCGACCAGCGGAAACACCATATATTTT. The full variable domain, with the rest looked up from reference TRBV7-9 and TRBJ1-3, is DTGVSQNPRHKITKRGQNVTFRCDPISEHNRLYWYRQTLGQGPEFLTYFQNEAQLEKSRLLSDRFSAERPKGSFSTLEIQRTEQGDSAMYLCASSLATSGNTIYFGEGSWLTVV.

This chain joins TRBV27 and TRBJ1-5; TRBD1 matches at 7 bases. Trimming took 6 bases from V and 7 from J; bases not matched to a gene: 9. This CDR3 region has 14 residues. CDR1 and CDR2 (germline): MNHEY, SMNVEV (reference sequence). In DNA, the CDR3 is TGTGCCAGCAGCCTTCAGGGGGTCGGGCAGCCCCAGCATTTT. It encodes CASSLQGVGQPQHF.

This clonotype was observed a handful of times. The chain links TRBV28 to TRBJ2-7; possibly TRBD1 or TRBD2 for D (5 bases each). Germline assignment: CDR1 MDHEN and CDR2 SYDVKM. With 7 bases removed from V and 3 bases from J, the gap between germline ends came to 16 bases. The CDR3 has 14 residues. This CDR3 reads CASNAGATRYEQYV. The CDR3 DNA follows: TGTGCCAGCAATGCCGGGGCTACACGCTACGAGCAGTACGTC.

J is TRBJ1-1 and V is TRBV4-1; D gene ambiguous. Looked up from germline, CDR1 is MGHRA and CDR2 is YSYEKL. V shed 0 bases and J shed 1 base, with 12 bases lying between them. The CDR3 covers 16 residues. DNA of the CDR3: TGCGCCAGCAGCCAAGATTTTTCGACCGGGAACACTGAAGCTTTCTTT. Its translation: CASSQDFSTGNTEAFF.

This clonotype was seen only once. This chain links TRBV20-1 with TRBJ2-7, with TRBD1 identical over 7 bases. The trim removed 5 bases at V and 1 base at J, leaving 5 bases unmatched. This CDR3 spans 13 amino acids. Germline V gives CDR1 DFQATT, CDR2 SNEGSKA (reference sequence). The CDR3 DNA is TGCAGTGCTCGGGACAGAAAGTCCTACGAGCAGTACTTC. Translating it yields CSARDRKSYEQYF.

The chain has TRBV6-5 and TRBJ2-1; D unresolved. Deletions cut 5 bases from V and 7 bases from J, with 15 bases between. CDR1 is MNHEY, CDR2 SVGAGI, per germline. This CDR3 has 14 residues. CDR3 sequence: CASSQADGMNEQFF. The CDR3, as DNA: TGTGCCAGCAGTCAGGCCGATGGGATGAATGAGCAGTTCTTC.